These 20 T cell receptor beta chains share one sample of origin, sequenced in a study of cytomegalovirus exposure and HLA in healthy donors. The table came from immunoSEQ multiplex PCR; TCRdb's copy has only in-frame clones and leaves some out. There are approximately 82,000 clones in the sample; 85% to 95% occur only once, and 0.69% lies in the top ten. Sequencing was done on a sample of PBMCs. These receptors all stem from a woman aged 18-35 years in good health and CMV-seronegative.

V usage is TRBV19 and J usage is TRBJ2-5; 15 nucleotides line up with TRBD2. There are 18 residues in the CDR3. V lost 5 bases and J lost 4; bases outside the gene matches: 11. Germline V lookup: CDR1 LNHDA, CDR2 SQIVND (reference sequence). Here the CDR3 DNA reads TGTGCCAGTAGTCCCCTGGGAAGGACTAGCGGGGGGGGAGAGACCCAGTACTTC. Its protein is CASSPLGRTSGGGETQYF.

The chain links TRBV13 to TRBJ1-1; TRBD1 agrees at 7 bases. In germline, CDR1 is PRHDT, CDR2 FYEKMQ (reference sequence). The V segment lost 5 bases and the J segment 7 bases; nucleotides outside the gene matches: 7. The CDR3 runs to 13 residues. CDR3 amino acids: CASSRGQTIEAFF. Here the CDR3 DNA reads TGTGCCAGCAGCCGGGGACAGACAATTGAAGCTTTCTTT.

The chain links TRBV4-1 to TRBJ2-7, with D possibly TRBD2 on 6 matching bases. This CDR3 has 15 residues. The germline V and J ends were trimmed by 1 base and 6 bases, with 16 bases remaining between them. The V gene's germline CDR1 is MGHRA and CDR2 YSYEKL. The CDR3 loop is CASSQVGSGRGEQYF. In DNA form, the CDR3 reads TGCGCCAGCAGCCAAGTGGGTAGCGGTAGGGGCGAGCAGTACTTC.

This chain connects TRBV28 to TRBJ2-7; TRBD1 agrees at 7 bases. V lost 6 bases, J lost 0 bases, and 2 bases stayed unmatched. The CDR3 is 13 amino acids. CDR1 is MDHEN, CDR2 SYDVKM, per germline. For the CDR3, the DNA is TGTGCCAGCAGGGCAGGGGGCTCCTACGAGCAGTACTTC. Protein product: CASRAGGSYEQYF.

This rearrangement joins TRBV19 to TRBJ2-7; 11 bases map to TRBD1. Germline V gives CDR1 LNHDA, CDR2 SQIVND (reference sequence). The V segment lost 3 bases and the J segment 3 bases; nucleotides outside the gene matches: 1. The CDR3 length is 14 residues. CDR3 in amino acids: CASSIGTGGYEQYF. CDR3 coding DNA: TGTGCCAGTAGTATTGGGACAGGGGGCTACGAGCAGTACTTC.

The chain employs TRBV7-9 and TRBJ2-7; TRBD2 agrees at 7 bases. The CDR3 loop spans 14 amino acids. CDR1 and CDR2 from the germline V gene are SEHNR and FQNEAQ (reference sequence). J was trimmed by 4 bases and V by 1 base; bases with no gene match: 4. CDR3 sequence (DNA): TGTGCCAGCAGCTTAGTGGGCGGGAGATACGAGCAGTACTTC. Its protein product is CASSLVGGRYEQYF.

The chain employs TRBV6-5 and TRBJ2-1; TRBD2 matches at 7 bases. The CDR3 spans 14 residues. Germline CDR1 MNHEY, CDR2 SVGAGI. V dropped 6 bases and J dropped 10; count of bases not matched to a gene: 12. The CDR3: CASSWDYSQLEQFF. The CDR3 nucleotides read TGTGCCAGCAGCTGGGACTATTCGCAATTGGAGCAGTTCTTC.

This chain joins TRBV5-1 and TRBJ1-1; possible D gene TRBD1, 6 bases. The CDR3 length is 14 residues. V was pared by 0 bases and J by 5 bases, with 11 bases between. Germline V lookup: CDR1 SGHRS, CDR2 YFSETQ. CDR3 in amino acids: CASSLGDRTTEAFF. The CDR3 DNA follows: TGCGCCAGCAGCTTGGGAGACAGGACAACTGAAGCTTTCTTT.

The CDR3 nucleotides are TGTGCCAGCAGTCCAATTGACAGGCTGAGCAATCAGCCCCAGCATTTT. This translates into CASSPIDRLSNQPQHF. The genes are TRBV27 and TRBJ1-5; D may be TRBD1 (6 bases). Germline V gene sequence: CDR1 MNHEY, CDR2 SMNVEV (reference sequence). The CDR3 length is 16 residues. Between the trimmed V and J ends, which lost 5 bases and 1 base, there was a span of 15 bases.

As for this clone: Likely a read error: the CDR3 ends without its conserved phenylalanine or tryptophan. The limits of the CDR3 on the DNA are not certain, so only TCRdb's listed CDR3 is given. The chain joins TRBV29-1 to TRBJ2-6; the table names TRBD1, a call not compared with the DNA. The CDR3 has 12 amino acids, counting both end residues. The germline CDR1 and CDR2 sequences are SQVTM and ANQGSEA. The CDR3 spells CSGGDSLRVGPV.

The rearrangement links TRBV4-1 to TRBJ2-5, with 13 bases matching TRBD2. This CDR3 spans 17 amino acids. Germline loops: CDR1 MGHRA, CDR2 YSYEKL. V shed 6 bases, J shed 2 bases, and the junction held 9 bases outside the gene matches. The CDR3 nucleotides read TGCGCCAGCAGGAAAACGGGACTAGCGGGACAACAAGAGACCCAGTACTTC. It specifies CASRKTGLAGQQETQYF.

In this sample, this clone turned up once. This chain joins TRBV28 and TRBJ2-7, with 8 bases lining up with TRBD2. Unmatched junction bases numbered 10, after V lost 4 bases and J lost 5 bases. Looked up from germline, CDR1 is MDHEN and CDR2 is SYDVKM. The CDR3 contains 15 residues. The CDR3 sequence: CASSSSSAGAHEQYF. CDR3 in DNA: TGTGCCAGCAGTTCATCGTCAGCGGGAGCCCACGAGCAGTACTTC.

This clone occurred once. V is TRBV19 and J is TRBJ2-2; tentatively, D is TRBD1 (6 bases). Trimming stripped 5 bases from V and 4 bases from J, with 17 bases between. CDR1 LNHDA and CDR2 SQIVND come from the germline V gene (reference sequence). The CDR3 covers 16 residues. CDR3 residues: CASSAGRGITTGELFF. In nucleotides, the CDR3 is TGTGCCAGTAGTGCCGGAAGGGGGATAACCACCGGGGAGCTGTTTTTT.

This clone was recorded only once. The V and J genes are TRBV28 and TRBJ2-1; 7 nucleotides match TRBD2. Germline lookup yields CDR1 MDHEN and CDR2 SYDVKM. V gave up 3 bases and J gave up 7 bases; unmatched junction bases: 12. This CDR3 has 16 residues. The CDR3 nucleotides read TGTGCCAGCAGTTTTCTGGCGGGAGTATTAGGAAATGAGCAGTTCTTC. It is translated as CASSFLAGVLGNEQFF.

The gene calls are TRBV2 and TRBJ2-1; weak D call: TRBD1 (5 bases). Trimming took 5 bases from V and 9 from J, leaving 14 bases between them. The CDR3 runs 13 residues. Germline CDR1 and CDR2: SNHLY and FYNNEI. The chain's CDR3 is CASSTDSVGEQFF. CDR3 bases: TGTGCCAGCAGTACCGACAGTGTGGGTGAGCAGTTCTTC.

This chain joins TRBV18 and TRBJ2-7; tentatively, D is TRBD1 (6 bases). This CDR3 region has 14 residues. The V gene lost 3 bases and the J gene lost 5 bases, with 14 bases spanning the gap. Germline V gene lookup returns CDR1 KGHSH and CDR2 LQKENI. DNA of the CDR3: TGTGCCAGCTCACCGCCGCAGGGGACGAACGAGCAGTACTTC. Translated: CASSPPQGTNEQYF.

V is TRBV30 and J is TRBJ2-3; 7 positions agree with TRBD1. V lost 3 bases and J lost 1; bases outside the gene matches: 4. The CDR3 totals 14 residues. Germline loops: CDR1 GTSNPN, CDR2 SVGIG (reference sequence). In DNA form, the CDR3 reads TGTGCCTGGAGCCCCGGGACAGGCACAGATACGCAGTATTTT. This sequence encodes CAWSPGTGTDTQYF.

The chain carries TRBV19 and TRBJ2-2; D may be TRBD2 (5 bases). V gave up 5 bases and J gave up 3 bases, with 13 bases separating them. CDR1 LNHDA and CDR2 SQIVND come from the germline V gene (reference sequence). The CDR3 totals 15 residues. The CDR3 DNA is TGTGCCAGTAGTTCCCCGGGAATGGACACCGGGGAGCTGTTTTTT. Translating gives CASSSPGMDTGELFF.

The rearrangement links TRBV6-1 to TRBJ2-7, with unresolved D. V dropped 8 bases and J dropped 2 bases, with 10 bases sitting between them. This CDR3 spans 12 amino acids. The V gene's germline CDR1 is MNHNS and CDR2 SASEGT. In nucleotides, the CDR3 is TGTGCCAGCCCGGGTCCCCCCTACGAGCAGTACTTC. Translated: CASPGPPYEQYF.

A few counts support this clone. The rearrangement links TRBV6-1 to TRBJ1-5; maybe TRBD1 (5 bases). The germline V gene has CDR1 MNHNS and CDR2 SASEGT. The CDR3 runs 13 residues. Between the trimmed V and J ends, which lost 6 bases and 7 bases, there was a span of 13 bases. The CDR3, as DNA: TGTGCCAGCAGGCTTTCCCAGGGCCAGCCCCAGCATTTT. Translation: CASRLSQGQPQHF.